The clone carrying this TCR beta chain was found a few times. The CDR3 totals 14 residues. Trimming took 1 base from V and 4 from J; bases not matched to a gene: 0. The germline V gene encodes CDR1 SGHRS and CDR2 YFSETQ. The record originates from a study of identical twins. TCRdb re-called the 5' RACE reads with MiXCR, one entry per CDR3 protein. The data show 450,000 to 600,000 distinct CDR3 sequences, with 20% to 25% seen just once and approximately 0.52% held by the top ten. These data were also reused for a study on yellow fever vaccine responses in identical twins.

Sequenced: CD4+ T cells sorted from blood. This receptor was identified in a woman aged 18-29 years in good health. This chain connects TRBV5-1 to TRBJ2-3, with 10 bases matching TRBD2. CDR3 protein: CASSLLAGADTQYF. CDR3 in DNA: TGCGCCAGCAGCTTGCTAGCGGGAGCAGATACGCAGTATTTT.